The TCR beta chain under discussion was sequenced for a study of identical twins. Findings of the study overall: Reduced insertions were recorded for abundant cord blood beta clonotypes, with no such pattern in memory repertoires. Interpretation of the results relied on cross-sectional statistical analysis and not on following the same donors.

V lost 6 bases and J lost 8, with 3 bases in between. The CDR3 spans 9 residues. CDR1 and CDR2 from the germline V gene are SGDLS and YYNGEE. There were only healthy Caucasians among the donors. Ten or more counts support this clonotype. Its antigen is still unknown. A universal primer site was incorporated via template switching, and the cDNA contained unique molecular identifiers. TCRdb itself ran the 5' RACE reads through MiXCR, one entry per CDR3 protein. The sample has around 340,000 distinct CDR3 sequences; roughly an eighth are singletons. These same records also appear under a second study, on yellow fever vaccine responses in identical twins.

Sequenced material: CD8+ T cells sorted from blood. This TCR came from a woman under 30 in good health. This chain uses TRBV9 with TRBJ2-1, with D uncertain. CDR3 region: CASTDEQFF. Here the CDR3 DNA reads TGTGCCAGCACTGATGAGCAGTTCTTC.